Presented here are 8 T cell receptor beta chains from one specimen sequenced in a study of T-cell reconstitution after alpha-beta-depleted transplantation in children. Researchers prepared the TCRbeta library using unique molecular identifiers, the study reports. TCRdb re-derived calls from the PCR reads in MiXCR, one entry per CDR3 protein. The repertoire has 670,000 or so distinct CDR3 sequences, around 13% of them found once; the top ten carry roughly 0.77%. The starting material was PBMCs, obtained before TCRalphabeta/CD19-depleted stem cell transplant. The receptor set was obtained from a girl aged 2 to 10 with congenital amegakaryocytic thrombocytopenia, due to receive a stem cell transplant.

This clonotype was observed many times. The chain combines TRBV20-1 with TRBJ2-3, with TRBD2 as a possible D gene (5 bases). The CDR3 sequence is 12 residues long. Trimming removed 5 bases at V and 5 bases at J, with 11 bases between. Germline lookup yields CDR1 DFQATT and CDR2 SNEGSKA (reference sequence). The CDR3 region has the DNA TGCAGTGCTCGGACTCCTCGAGATACGCAGTATTTT. Translation gives CSARTPRDTQYF.

This clonotype was observed many times. The rearrangement links TRBV7-8 to TRBJ2-2, with TRBD1 identical over 7 bases. The ends lost 5 bases at V and 1 base at J; junction bases unmatched: 7. Germline-derived CDR1 and CDR2 are SGHVS and FQNEAQ. The CDR3 runs to 16 residues. This CDR3 is CASSQRQGKNTGELFF. In DNA form, the CDR3 reads TGTGCCAGCAGCCAGAGACAGGGCAAGAACACCGGGGAGCTGTTTTTT. The complete variable domain, with remaining parts taken from reference TRBV7-8 and TRBJ2-2, reads GAGVSQSPRYKVAKRGQDVALRCDPISGHVSLFWYQQALGQGPEFLTYFQNEAQLDKSGLPSDRFFAERPEGSVSTLKIQRTQQEDSAVYLCASSQRQGKNTGELFFGEGSRLTVL.

Ten or more counts support this clonotype. V and J are TRBV5-6 and TRBJ1-5; TRBD1 is a possible D gene (5 bases). The CDR3 runs to 15 residues. V lost 5 bases and J lost 0, with 12 bases in between. Germline loops: CDR1 SGHDT, CDR2 YYEEEE. The CDR3 region is CASSSAGGSNQPQHF. The CDR3 coding sequence is TGTGCCAGCAGTTCCGCGGGGGGTAGCAATCAGCCCCAGCATTTT.

This clonotype has ten or more counts. This sequence joins TRBV29-1 and TRBJ2-3, with 11 bases matching TRBD2. V trimming: 5 bases; J trimming: 7 bases; junction bases outside the gene matches: 17. The CDR3 loop spans 17 amino acids. Germline V CDR1 and CDR2: SQVTM, ANQGSEA. Written as DNA, the CDR3 is TGCAGCGTTATAATTGTCCCGGCTAGCGGGAGGTTCTATACGCAGTATTTT. Its translation: CSVIIVPASGRFYTQYF.

V gene TRBV10-3 combines with J gene TRBJ2-2, with 8 bases that match TRBD1. The germline gives CDR1 ENHRY, CDR2 SYGVKD. The CDR3 is made up of 13 amino acids. Trimming took 11 bases from V and 4 from J; bases not matched to a gene: 6. CDR3 sequence: CAVRQGTTGELFF. The CDR3 DNA is TGTGCCGTAAGACAGGGGACCACCGGGGAGCTGTTTTTT.

The table lists this clonotype with many counts. This chain links TRBV15 with TRBJ2-7; D unresolved. V was trimmed by 0 bases and J by 6 bases, leaving 15 bases between them. CDR3 size: 15 residues. Germline V CDR1 and CDR2: LNHNV, YYDKDF (reference sequence). The CDR3 DNA follows: TGTGCCACCAGCAGAGATCTCGTTAGGGTCAGCGAGCAGTACTTC. It is translated as CATSRDLVRVSEQYF. Full variable domain (outside the CDR3, taken from reference TRBV15 and TRBJ2-7): DAMVIQNPRYQVTQFGKPVTLSCSQTLNHNVMYWYQQKSSQAPKLLFHYYDKDFNNEADTPDNFQSRRPNTSFCFLDIRSPGLGDTAMYLCATSRDLVRVSEQYFGPGTRLTVT.

This clonotype was seen only a few times. The J gene is TRBJ2-7, the V gene TRBV12-3 or TRBV12-4; 10 positions match TRBD2. The CDR3 has 13 residues. Trimming took 6 bases from V and 4 from J; bases not matched to a gene: 3. The CDR3 loop reads CASRASGGYEQYF. The CDR3 nucleotides are TGTGCCAGCAGGGCTAGCGGGGGATACGAGCAGTACTTC.

The rearrangement joins TRBV6-5 to TRBJ2-7; D possibly corresponds to TRBD1 (6 bases). CDR3 length: 14 amino acids. The V gene's germline CDR1 is MNHEY and CDR2 SVGAGI. Trimming removed 5 bases at V and 4 bases at J, with 15 bases between. CDR3 DNA: TGTGCCAGCAGTCTACCGGGACAACCATACGAGCAGTACTTC. Translating gives CASSLPGQPYEQYF.